These 18 T cell receptor beta chains were all obtained from the same sample, sequenced in a study of control samples from healthy donors and cancer patients. Sequenced by immunoSEQ multiplex PCR; TCRdb stores in-frame clones only, minus some. The sample lists some 130,000 clones, 80% to 95% occurring once. Sequenced: blood. The receptors were sampled from a woman between 45 and 60 years old in good health.

The rearrangement links TRBV2 to TRBJ2-7; D is perhaps TRBD2 (6 bases). The germline V gene has CDR1 SNHLY and CDR2 FYNNEI. The CDR3 sequence is 14 residues long. V was trimmed by 6 bases and J by 5 bases, leaving 17 bases between them. CDR3 residues: CASRRLERRNEQYF. The CDR3 DNA sequence: TGTGCCAGCAGGAGACTAGAACGGAGGAACGAGCAGTACTTC.

The sample holds one count of this clone. This rearrangement joins TRBV7-6 to TRBJ2-6; 11 bases agree with TRBD1. Germline V gives CDR1 SGHVS, CDR2 FNYEAQ. The CDR3 sequence is 18 residues long. J gave up 0 bases and V 6 bases, and 7 bases lay outside the gene matches. The CDR3, as DNA: TGTGCCAGCAGTCCGACCGGGACAGGGGGCTCTGGGGCCAACGTCCTGACTTTC. This codes for CASSPTGTGGSGANVLTF.

The chain uses TRBV7-9 and TRBJ2-7, with D tentatively TRBD1 (5 bases). From germline, CDR1 is SEHNR and CDR2 FQNEAQ (reference sequence). The CDR3 contains 15 residues. The V end lost 1 base, the J end lost 3 bases, and 13 bases lay between the germline ends. Here the CDR3 DNA reads TGTGCCAGCAGCTTAGGGGGCGCGTTGGACTACGAGCAGTACTTC. Encoded protein: CASSLGGALDYEQYF.

The chain links TRBV30 to TRBJ1-1, with a weak D call TRBD1 (5 bases). Trimming took 5 bases from V and 10 from J, leaving 17 bases between them. The germline gives CDR1 GTSNPN, CDR2 SVGIG (reference sequence). This CDR3 contains 12 residues. CDR3 DNA: TGTGCCTGGGCGGGGACCTCGCAGAGAGCTTTCTTT. It is translated as CAWAGTSQRAFF.

The rearrangement joins TRBV10-1 to TRBJ2-7, with 7 positions matching TRBD1. This CDR3 comprises 14 residues. CDR1 and CDR2 from the germline V gene are WNHNN and SYGVQD (reference sequence). The trim removed 3 bases at V and 5 bases at J, leaving 7 bases unmatched. The CDR3 region is CASSEMTGRDEQYF. CDR3 sequence (DNA): TGCGCCAGCAGTGAAATGACAGGGAGAGACGAGCAGTACTTC.

The chain carries TRBV29-1 and TRBJ2-3; tentative D call: TRBD2 (6 bases). The germline CDR1 and CDR2 sequences are SQVTM and ANQGSEA. The CDR3 consists of 12 residues. V was shortened by 4 bases and J by 4 bases, with 9 bases between the two germline ends. The CDR3 bases are TGCAGCGTTGCTAGCGCCTCAGATACGCAGTATTTT. It codes for CSVASASDTQYF.

The chain couples TRBV28 to TRBJ1-2; the D is unclear. The CDR3 loop spans 11 amino acids. V was clipped by 9 bases and J by 4 bases, with 9 bases between them. Per germline, CDR1 MDHEN and CDR2 SYDVKM. CDR3 in DNA: TGTGCCAGTGGTCAATCCTATGGCTACACCTTC. Protein product: CASGQSYGYTF.

The sample holds one count of this clone. CDR3 loop: CATSETGIGQPQHF. In nucleotides, the CDR3 is TGTGCCACCAGTGAGACAGGGATTGGGCAGCCCCAGCATTTT. The V and J genes are TRBV24-1 and TRBJ1-5; 7 bases fit TRBD1. CDR1 and CDR2 (germline): KGHDR, SFDVKD. V trimming: 4 bases; J trimming: 7 bases; junction bases outside the gene matches: 6. The CDR3 runs 14 residues.

This rearrangement joins TRBV11-2 to TRBJ1-6; D call uncertain. Germline CDR1 and CDR2: SGHAT and FQNNGV. The V end lost 5 bases, the J end lost 9 bases, and 14 bases lay between the germline ends. CDR3 length: 14 residues. The chain's CDR3 is CASSIETQSSPLHF. DNA for the CDR3: TGTGCCAGCAGCATCGAGACACAGAGTTCACCCCTCCACTTT.

Only one count was recorded for this clone. CDR3 in DNA: TGTGCCAGCAGTGACCCCTCGACAGGGCTTGAAGCTTTCTTT. Amino acids: CASSDPSTGLEAFF. The chain employs TRBV2 and TRBJ1-1, with TRBD1 identical over 7 bases. The V segment lost 3 bases and the J segment 7 bases; nucleotides outside the gene matches: 8. Per germline, CDR1 SNHLY and CDR2 FYNNEI. The CDR3 runs 14 residues.

This clone was picked up one time. This chain uses TRBV19 with TRBJ1-5; D not resolved. Deletions cut 5 bases from V and 3 bases from J, with 8 bases between. CDR1 and CDR2 from the germline V gene are LNHDA and SQIVND (reference sequence). CDR3 length: 13 residues. The CDR3 here is CASSDIYNQPQHF. CDR3 DNA: TGTGCCAGTAGTGACATTTACAATCAGCCCCAGCATTTT.

In DNA form, the CDR3 reads TGTGCCAGCAGCCCAAGACTAGCGGGGTTGAACGAGCAGTACTTC. This translates into CASSPRLAGLNEQYF. The V gene is TRBV16, the J gene TRBJ2-7; 11 nucleotides match TRBD2. The germline V gene encodes CDR1 KGHSY and CDR2 FQNENV. CDR3 length: 15 residues. Unmatched junction bases numbered 7, after V lost 4 bases and J lost 5 bases.

V and J are TRBV15 and TRBJ1-2, with TRBD1 matching 8 bases. The V and J ends lost 3 bases and 4 bases, in that order; junction bases with no gene match: 10. The length of the CDR3 is 16 residues. The V gene's germline CDR1 is LNHNV and CDR2 YYDKDF (reference sequence). As DNA, the CDR3 is TGTGCCACCAGCAGCATCCTAGGACAGGGCGGCTATGGCTACACCTTC. Its translation: CATSSILGQGGYGYTF.

The gene calls are TRBV10-2 and TRBJ1-1; D gene unclear. This CDR3 has 11 amino acids. CDR1 WSHSY and CDR2 SAAADI come from the germline V gene. V was shortened by 6 bases and J by 2 bases, with 4 bases between the two germline ends. Here the CDR3 reads CASSRNTEAFF. Here the CDR3 DNA reads TGCGCCAGCAGCAGAAACACTGAAGCTTTCTTT.

CDR3 bases: TGCAGTGCTACCGTCCGGGCCGAAGCTTTCTTT. Protein: CSATVRAEAFF. The chain uses TRBV20-1 and TRBJ1-1; no clear D. Germline V gives CDR1 DFQATT, CDR2 SNEGSKA (reference sequence). This CDR3 has 11 amino acids. Trimming stripped 4 bases from V and 8 bases from J, with 11 bases between.

The V gene is TRBV25-1, the J gene TRBJ2-5; 12 nucleotides align to TRBD2. J gave up 5 bases and V 4 bases, and 11 bases lay outside the gene matches. The CDR3 extends over 17 amino acids. Germline V gives CDR1 MGHDK, CDR2 SYGVNS. The chain's CDR3 is CASSAWTSGNGRETQYF. The DNA for the CDR3 is TGTGCCAGCAGTGCTTGGACTAGCGGGAATGGTCGTGAGACCCAGTACTTC.

The chain combines TRBV5-1 with TRBJ1-4, with D unresolved. Trimming shortened V by 1 base and J by 3 bases, and 7 bases separated the two germline ends. This CDR3 spans 14 amino acids. Per germline, CDR1 SGHRS and CDR2 YFSETQ. CDR3 sequence reads: CASSLFGPNEKLFF. In DNA form, the CDR3 reads TGCGCCAGCAGCTTGTTTGGGCCTAATGAAAAACTGTTTTTT.

The CDR3 nucleotides read TGTGCCAGCAGCTTAGGGACGGCGGTTGTGGAGACCCAGTACTTC. Residues: CASSLGTAVVETQYF. J is TRBJ2-5 and V is TRBV7-9; no clear D gene. The CDR3 sequence is 15 residues long. V was clipped by 1 base and J by 5 bases, with 14 bases between them. CDR1 and CDR2 (germline): SEHNR, FQNEAQ (reference sequence).